This T cell receptor (beta chain) was sequenced during a study of T cells in Graves' hyperthyroidism and ophthalmopathy. Study outcomes and limitations: Classification by a 13 V-J model distinguished ophthalmopathy from stable hyperthyroidism. Blood also showed most of the thyroid clonotypes that were expanded above 0.001. Progression to ophthalmopathy was predicted a median of approximately seven months early.

Researchers amplified the TCR beta CDR3 regions from RNA transcripts. TCR CDR3 regions were first amplified by RT-PCR with HTBI primers. One entry per CDR3 protein, called by TCRdb with MiXCR from the multiplex PCR reads. The sample lists some 600,000 distinct CDR3 sequences, approximately 15% occurring once. A few counts support this clonotype. Its specificity is not known. This CDR3 comprises 14 residues. V was cut by 0 bases and J by 3 bases, with 5 bases left in between. The germline gives CDR1 MNHEY, CDR2 SMNVEV (reference sequence). Input material: blood. The source is a woman aged 25 to 45 with Graves' hyperthyroidism that later progressed to Graves' ophthalmopathy. The rearrangement links TRBV27 to TRBJ2-2; D call uncertain. CDR3 amino acids: CASSLSSDTGELFF. CDR3 bases: TGTGCCAGCAGTTTATCCTCGGACACCGGGGAGCTGTTTTTT.